The clone carrying this T cell receptor (beta chain) has just a few counts. Its antigen is not identified. Per-sample PBMC isolation yielded at least 6.5 million cells. The length of the CDR3 is 15 residues. In germline, CDR1 is ENHRY, CDR2 SYGVKD. A second 7 to 11 cycle PCR used barcoded and J-beta primers. MiXCR, applied by TCRdb to the 5' RACE reads, yields one record per CDR3 protein. This table has 600,000 to 800,000 distinct CDR3 sequences, about 21% appearing once. The data belong to a study of blood T cells in healthy people across ages. Study-level points and caveats: Observed TCR beta diversity showed a strong correlation with the percentage of naive T cells as measured by flow cytometry. Whereas aged donors had fewer naive CD4+ cells, long-lived donors had more of them and higher diversity.

This TCR was recovered from a man between 65 and 85 years old in good health. The rearrangement links TRBV10-3 to TRBJ2-5; either TRBD1 or TRBD2 may fit D (5 bases each). The J call is uncertain, as TRBJ2-7 better fits the DNA end. Specimen: blood. In nucleotides, the CDR3 is TGTGCCATCAGTGATCAGGGACCGAACTCCTACGAGCAGTACTTC. Translating gives CAISDQGPNSYEQYF.